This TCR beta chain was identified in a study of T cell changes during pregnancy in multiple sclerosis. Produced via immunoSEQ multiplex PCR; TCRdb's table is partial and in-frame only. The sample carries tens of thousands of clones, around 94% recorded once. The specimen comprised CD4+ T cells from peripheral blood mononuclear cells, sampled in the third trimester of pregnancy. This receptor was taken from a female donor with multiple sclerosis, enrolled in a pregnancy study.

CDR3 protein: CASSDLSGSHEQYF. The CDR3 DNA sequence: TGTGCCAGCAGCGATCTTAGCGGGAGCCACGAGCAGTACTTC. The chain carries TRBV9 and TRBJ2-7; TRBD2 matches 9 bases. The length of the CDR3 is 14 residues. The trim removed 3 bases at V and 5 bases at J, leaving 6 bases unmatched. CDR1 and CDR2 from the germline V gene are SGDLS and YYNGEE.